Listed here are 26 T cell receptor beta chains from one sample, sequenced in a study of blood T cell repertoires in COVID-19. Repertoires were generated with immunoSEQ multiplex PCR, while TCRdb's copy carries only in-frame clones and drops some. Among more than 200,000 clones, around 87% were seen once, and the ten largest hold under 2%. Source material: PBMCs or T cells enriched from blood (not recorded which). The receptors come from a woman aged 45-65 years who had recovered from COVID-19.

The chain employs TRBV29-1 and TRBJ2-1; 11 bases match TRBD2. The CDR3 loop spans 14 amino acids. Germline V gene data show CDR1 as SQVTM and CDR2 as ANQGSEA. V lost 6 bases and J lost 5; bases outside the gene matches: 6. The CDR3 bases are TGCAGCGTCCTAGGACTAGCGGGTAACAATGAGCAGTTCTTC. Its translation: CSVLGLAGNNEQFF.

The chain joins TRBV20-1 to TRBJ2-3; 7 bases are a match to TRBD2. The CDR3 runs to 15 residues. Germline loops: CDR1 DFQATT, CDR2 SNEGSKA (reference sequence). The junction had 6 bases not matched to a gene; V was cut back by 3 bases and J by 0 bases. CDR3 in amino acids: CSASQPSGSTDTQYF. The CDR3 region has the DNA TGCAGTGCTAGTCAGCCTAGCGGAAGCACAGATACGCAGTATTTT.

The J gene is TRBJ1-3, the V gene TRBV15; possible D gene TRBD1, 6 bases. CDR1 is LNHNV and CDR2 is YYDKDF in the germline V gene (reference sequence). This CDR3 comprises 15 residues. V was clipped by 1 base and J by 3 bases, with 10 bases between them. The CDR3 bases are TGTGCCACCAGCAGAGTTAGGGGGATTGGAAACACCATATATTTT. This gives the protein CATSRVRGIGNTIYF.

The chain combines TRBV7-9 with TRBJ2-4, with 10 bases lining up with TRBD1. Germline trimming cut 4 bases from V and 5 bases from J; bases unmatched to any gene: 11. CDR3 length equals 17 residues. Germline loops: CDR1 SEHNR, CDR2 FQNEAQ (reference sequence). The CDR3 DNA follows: TGTGCCAGCAGCTCAACTTTAGGGACAGGGGAGGAAAACATTCAGTACTTC. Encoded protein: CASSSTLGTGEENIQYF.

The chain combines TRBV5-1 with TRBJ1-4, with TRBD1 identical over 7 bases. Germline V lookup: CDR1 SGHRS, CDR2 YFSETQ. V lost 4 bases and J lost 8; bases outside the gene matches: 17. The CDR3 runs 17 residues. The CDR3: CASSPSEVGTEGEKLFF. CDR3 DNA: TGCGCCAGCAGCCCGTCCGAGGTAGGGACAGAAGGCGAAAAACTGTTTTTT.

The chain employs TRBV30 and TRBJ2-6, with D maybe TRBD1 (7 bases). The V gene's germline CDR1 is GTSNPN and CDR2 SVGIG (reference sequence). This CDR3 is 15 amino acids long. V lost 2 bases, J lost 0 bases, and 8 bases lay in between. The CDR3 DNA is TGTGCCTGGAGTCAGGGGGGCTCTGGGGCCAACGTCCTGACTTTC. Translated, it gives CAWSQGGSGANVLTF.

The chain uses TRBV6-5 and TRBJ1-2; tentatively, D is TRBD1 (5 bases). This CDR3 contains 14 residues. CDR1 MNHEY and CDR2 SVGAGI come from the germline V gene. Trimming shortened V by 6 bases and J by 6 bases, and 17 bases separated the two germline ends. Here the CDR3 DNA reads TGTGCCAGCAGAGCCCCGGGACTTTCGGATGGCTACACCTTC. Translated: CASRAPGLSDGYTF.

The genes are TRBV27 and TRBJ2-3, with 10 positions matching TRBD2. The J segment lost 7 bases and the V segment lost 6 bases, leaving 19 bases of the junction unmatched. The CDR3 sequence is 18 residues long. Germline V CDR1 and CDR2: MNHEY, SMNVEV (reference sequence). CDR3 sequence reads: CASSRSTTSGPAFNTQYF. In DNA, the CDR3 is TGTGCCAGCAGCCGGTCAACGACTAGCGGGCCGGCCTTCAATACGCAGTATTTT.

For the CDR3, the DNA is TGTGCCAGTGGGACAGGGCTCCAAGAGACCCAGTACTTC. Residues: CASGTGLQETQYF. The rearrangement uses TRBV28 and TRBJ2-5; the match to TRBD1 covers 9 bases. Germline CDR1 MDHEN, CDR2 SYDVKM. The CDR3 runs to 13 residues. V was pared by 9 bases and J by 1 base, with 3 bases of the junction left unmatched.

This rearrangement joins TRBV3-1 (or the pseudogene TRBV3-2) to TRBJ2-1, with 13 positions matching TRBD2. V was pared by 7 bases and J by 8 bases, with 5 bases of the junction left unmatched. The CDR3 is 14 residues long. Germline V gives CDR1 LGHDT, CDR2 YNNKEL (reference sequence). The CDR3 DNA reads TGTGCCAGCACCGGACTAGCGGGAGCCGATGAGCAGTTCTTC. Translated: CASTGLAGADEQFF.

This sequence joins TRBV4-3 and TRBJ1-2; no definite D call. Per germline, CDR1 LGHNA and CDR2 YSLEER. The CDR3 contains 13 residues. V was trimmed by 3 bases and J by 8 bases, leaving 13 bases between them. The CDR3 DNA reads TGCGCCAGCAGCCATGATAGGGCGGGCGGCTACACCTTC. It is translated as CASSHDRAGGYTF.

The CDR3 region is CAWVLAGAGGEQFF. The CDR3 DNA reads TGTGCCTGGGTACTAGCGGGAGCGGGGGGTGAGCAGTTCTTC. The chain combines TRBV30 with TRBJ2-1; 11 nucleotides align to TRBD2. CDR3 length: 14 residues. V dropped 5 bases and J dropped 9; count of bases not matched to a gene: 9. Germline values: CDR1 GTSNPN, CDR2 SVGIG (reference sequence).

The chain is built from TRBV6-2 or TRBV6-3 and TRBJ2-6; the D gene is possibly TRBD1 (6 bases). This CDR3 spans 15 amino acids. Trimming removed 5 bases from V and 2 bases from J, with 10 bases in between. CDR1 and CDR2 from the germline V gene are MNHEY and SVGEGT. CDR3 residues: CASSPQGPGANVLTF. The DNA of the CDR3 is TGTGCCAGCAGTCCACAGGGACCTGGGGCCAACGTCCTGACTTTC.

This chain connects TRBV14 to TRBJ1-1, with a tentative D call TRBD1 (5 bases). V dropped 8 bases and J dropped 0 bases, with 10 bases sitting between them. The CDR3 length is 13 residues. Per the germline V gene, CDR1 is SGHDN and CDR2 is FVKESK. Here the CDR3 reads CASGKGLNTEAFF. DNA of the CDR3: TGTGCCAGCGGGAAGGGGTTGAACACTGAAGCTTTCTTT.

DNA for the CDR3: TGTGCCAGCAGCTTACTTGGGACAGGGTATAATTCACCCCTCCACTTT. Translation gives CASSLLGTGYNSPLHF. The chain uses TRBV7-2 and TRBJ1-6; TRBD1 aligns across 9 bases. This CDR3 region has 16 residues. The germline V gene has CDR1 SGHTA and CDR2 FQGNSA. Germline trimming cut 2 bases from V and 4 bases from J; bases unmatched to any gene: 3.

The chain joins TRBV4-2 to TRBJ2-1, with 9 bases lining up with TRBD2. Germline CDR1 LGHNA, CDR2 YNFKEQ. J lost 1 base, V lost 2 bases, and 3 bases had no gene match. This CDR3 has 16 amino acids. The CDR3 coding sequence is TGTGCCAGCAGCCAAACTAGCGGGTTTTCCTACAATGAGCAGTTCTTC. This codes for CASSQTSGFSYNEQFF.

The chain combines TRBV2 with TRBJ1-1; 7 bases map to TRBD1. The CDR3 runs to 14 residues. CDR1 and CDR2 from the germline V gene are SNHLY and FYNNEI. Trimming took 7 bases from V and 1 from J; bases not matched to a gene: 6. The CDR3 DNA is TGTGCCAGCACCCAGGGACAGAGGAACACTGAAGCTTTCTTT. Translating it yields CASTQGQRNTEAFF.

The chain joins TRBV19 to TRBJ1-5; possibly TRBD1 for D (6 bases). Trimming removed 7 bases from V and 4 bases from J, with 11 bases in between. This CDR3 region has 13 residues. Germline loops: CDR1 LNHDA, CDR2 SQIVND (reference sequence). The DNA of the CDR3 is TGTGCCAGTAAGAGGACAGTTAATCAGCCCCAGCATTTT. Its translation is CASKRTVNQPQHF.

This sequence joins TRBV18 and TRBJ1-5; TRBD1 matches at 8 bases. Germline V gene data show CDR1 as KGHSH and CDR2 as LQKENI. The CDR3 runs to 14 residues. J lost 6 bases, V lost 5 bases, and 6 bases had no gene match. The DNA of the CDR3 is TGTGCCAGCTCAGTCCAGGGGGCTAGTCAGCCCCAGCATTTT. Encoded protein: CASSVQGASQPQHF.

The CDR3 coding sequence is TGTGCCAGCCGGGTAGACCACTCCTATAATTCACCCCTCCACTTT. It codes for CASRVDHSYNSPLHF. The genes are TRBV6-5 and TRBJ1-6; no clear D. The V gene's germline CDR1 is MNHEY and CDR2 SVGAGI. The length of the CDR3 is 15 residues. V was trimmed by 8 bases and J by 0 bases, leaving 11 bases between them.

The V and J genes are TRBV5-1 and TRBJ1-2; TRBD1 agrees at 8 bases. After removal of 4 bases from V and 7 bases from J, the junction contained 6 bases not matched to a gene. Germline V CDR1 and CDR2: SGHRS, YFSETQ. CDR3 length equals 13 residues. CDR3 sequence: CASSNGTGRGYTF. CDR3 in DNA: TGCGCCAGCAGCAACGGGACAGGTCGTGGCTACACCTTC.

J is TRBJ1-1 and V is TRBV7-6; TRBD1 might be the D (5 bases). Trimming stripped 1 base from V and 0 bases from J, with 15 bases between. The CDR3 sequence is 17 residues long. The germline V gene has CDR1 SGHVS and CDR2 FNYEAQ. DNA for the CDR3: TGTGCCAGCAGCTTAGTGTCCGGGGGGTGGATGAACACTGAAGCTTTCTTT. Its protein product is CASSLVSGGWMNTEAFF.

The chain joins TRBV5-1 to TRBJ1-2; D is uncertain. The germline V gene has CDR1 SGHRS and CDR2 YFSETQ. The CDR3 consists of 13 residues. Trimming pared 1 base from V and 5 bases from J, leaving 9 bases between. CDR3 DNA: TGCGCCAGCAGCTTGAGTTCGGGTTATGGCTACACCTTC. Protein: CASSLSSGYGYTF.

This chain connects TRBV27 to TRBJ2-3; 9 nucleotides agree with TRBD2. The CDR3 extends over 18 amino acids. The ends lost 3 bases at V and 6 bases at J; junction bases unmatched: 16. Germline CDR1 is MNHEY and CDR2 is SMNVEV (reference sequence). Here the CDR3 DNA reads TGTGCCAGCAGTTTGGGACGAAGTGGCGGGAGGGCCACGGATACGCAGTATTTT. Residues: CASSLGRSGGRATDTQYF.

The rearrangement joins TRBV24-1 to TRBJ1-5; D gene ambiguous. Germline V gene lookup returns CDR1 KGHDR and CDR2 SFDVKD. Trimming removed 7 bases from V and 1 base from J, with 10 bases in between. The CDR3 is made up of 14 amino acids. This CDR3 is CATSGGQSNQPQHF. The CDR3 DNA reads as TGTGCCACCAGCGGAGGGCAGAGCAATCAGCCCCAGCATTTT.

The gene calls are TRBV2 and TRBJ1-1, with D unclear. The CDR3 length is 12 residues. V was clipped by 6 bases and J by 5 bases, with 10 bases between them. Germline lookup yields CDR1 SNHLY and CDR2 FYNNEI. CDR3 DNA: TGTGCCAGCAGAGATGCGAGGACTGAAGCTTTCTTT. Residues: CASRDARTEAFF.